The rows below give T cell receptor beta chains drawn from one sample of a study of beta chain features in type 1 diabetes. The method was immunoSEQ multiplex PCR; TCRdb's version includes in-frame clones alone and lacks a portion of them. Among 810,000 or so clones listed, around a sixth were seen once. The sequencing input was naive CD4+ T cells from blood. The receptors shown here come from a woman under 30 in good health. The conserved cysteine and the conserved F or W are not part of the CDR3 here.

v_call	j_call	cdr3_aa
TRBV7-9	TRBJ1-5	ASSLDRYSNQPQH
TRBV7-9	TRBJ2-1	ASSSALDGGEQF
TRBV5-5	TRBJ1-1	ASSLLTNYGAF
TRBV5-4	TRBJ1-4	ASSPNTPAGTNEKLF
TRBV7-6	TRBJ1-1	ASSLGQGPGAEAF
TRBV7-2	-	ASSPPWVYEQY
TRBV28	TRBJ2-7	ASRPALAAYEQY
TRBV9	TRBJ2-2	ASSVEPTRSGELF
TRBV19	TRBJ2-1	ASTPRGSGEQF
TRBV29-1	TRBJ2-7	SVDMGRQY
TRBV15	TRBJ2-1	ATSRGQQGNEQF
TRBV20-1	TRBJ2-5	SGGGGSTQY
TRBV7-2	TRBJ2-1	ASSRRTSGVRLGEQF
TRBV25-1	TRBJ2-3	ASSISQGLAGGFDTQY